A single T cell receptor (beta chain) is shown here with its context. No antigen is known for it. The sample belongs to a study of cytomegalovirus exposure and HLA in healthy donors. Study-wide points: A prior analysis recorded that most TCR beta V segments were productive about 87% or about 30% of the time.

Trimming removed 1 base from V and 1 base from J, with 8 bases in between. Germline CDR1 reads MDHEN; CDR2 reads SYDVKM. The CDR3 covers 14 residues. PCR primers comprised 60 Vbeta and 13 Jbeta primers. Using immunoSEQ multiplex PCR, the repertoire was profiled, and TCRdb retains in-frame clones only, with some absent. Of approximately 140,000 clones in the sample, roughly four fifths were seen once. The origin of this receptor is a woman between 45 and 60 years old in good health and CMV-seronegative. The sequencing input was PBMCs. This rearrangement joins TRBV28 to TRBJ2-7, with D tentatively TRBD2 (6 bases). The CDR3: CASSLLSGSYEQYF. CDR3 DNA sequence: TGTGCCAGCAGTTTATTAAGCGGGTCCTACGAGCAGTACTTC.